This T cell receptor (beta chain) comes out of a study of T cells expressing NK-cell markers (dated by TCRdb to 2020 to 2022). Regarding the study in general: Eight donors provided sorted CD3+CD56+NKG2C+, CD3+CD56+NKG2C- and CD3+CD56-NKG2C+ T-cell subsets, whose TCR beta-chain repertoires were profiled. Among the eight sequenced donors, seven were HCMV-seropositive and one was HCMV-seronegative. Randomly selected healthy volunteers, three men and five women, were used as the eight sequenced donors. The libraries were sequenced on Illumina HiSeq 2000/2500, MiSeq or NextSeq, producing 2 x 150 bp reads. What the research found in general, with its limitations: Those dominant clonotypes were again the most abundant among CD3+CD56-NKG2C+ cells in a few donors, at roughly 28.3-65%. In several donors, the dominant CD3+CD56+NKG2C+ clonotypes ranked among the top 10 CD8+ clonotypes, making up 1.0-7.0% of CD8+ T cells. Whether the expanded NKG2C-expressing T cell clones were specific for HCMV antigens was left unclear.

With regard to this clonotype: Its antigen has not been determined.

The CDR1 and CDR2 encoded by the germline V gene are SGHDN and FVKESK. The CDR3 contains 14 residues, cysteine and phenylalanine counted. DNA is not on record. This sample was sequenced with an Illumina HiSeq 2000. 5'RACE template switching, by which a universal primer site and unique molecular identifiers were added, was used to make TCR beta cDNA libraries. cDNA synthesis was primed from the TCR beta constant segment and was followed by two successive PCR amplification steps. In the authors' own workflow: MIGEC was used to demultiplex reads and group the reads by UMI, and MiTCR was used to assemble and quantify clonotypes. To remove erroneous sequences, TCR cDNA sequences were retained only when supported by two or more reads. The tcR package was used for downstream repertoire analysis, with clonotypes matched between fractions based on CDR3 nucleotide sequence plus V segment. VDJmatch was used to annotate antigen specificity against VDJdb, with one amino acid substitution allowed in CDR3. Based on TCRdb reprocessing of the reads, there is one entry per CDR3 protein sequence, and DNA is missing. The V and J calls, along with clone size, are taken from TCRdb and not from the paper's own processing. This sample's table carries 350,000 to 500,000 distinct CDR3 sequences. The ten biggest clones cover approximately 7% of the sample.

To determine HCMV serostatus, a commercial ELISA kit was used to detect HCMV-specific IgG in serum. Ficoll density gradient centrifugation was used to isolate peripheral blood mononuclear cells from blood. The sequence links TRBV14 to TRBJ1-5. The sequence came from a woman between 18 and 70 years old in good health. Sequencing was done on a sample of blood T cells: a sorted CD56 or NKG2C T cell subset, CD4+ or CD8+ T cells, or bulk PBMC T cells (not recorded which). The CDR3 has the sequence CASSHSGNNQPQHF. The full variable domain, completed from the reference TRBV14 and TRBJ1-5 proteins outside the CDR3, reads EAGVTQFPSHSVIEKGQTVTLRCDPISGHDNLYWYRRVMGKEIKFLLHFVKESKQDESGMPNNRFLAERTGGTYSTLKVQPAELEDSGVYFCASSHSGNNQPQHFGDGTRLSIL.